This T cell receptor beta chain was recorded in a study of persistence of HIV-infected CD4 T cells. Study findings and constraints: Antigen-responding cells were enriched for degenerate expanded CDR3beta sequences.

Germline V gene data show CDR1 as SGHVS and CDR2 as FQNEAQ. The CDR3 consists of 16 residues. Unmatched junction bases numbered 10, after V lost 5 bases and J lost 4 bases. Turning to this clone: The antigen is not known.

Sequencing used immunoSEQ version 4 in survey mode. The table came from immunoSEQ multiplex PCR; TCRdb's copy has only in-frame clones and leaves some out. The sample has some 41,000 clones, approximately 86% seen once. Nonspecific anti-CD3/anti-CD28 bead stimulation represents the broad CD4+ T cell repertoire. Sorting of responding CD4+ T cells relied on upregulated CD40 ligand together with CD69. This clonotype was sampled from an adult man with HIV who was CMV-seropositive. The sequencing here drew on CD4+ T cells sorted from PBMCs after roughly 19-hour stimulation, taken from a patient who received antiretroviral therapy. This chain joins TRBV7-8 and TRBJ2-2; 7 bases align to TRBD2. The CDR3 sequence: CASSRGGRAVTGELFF. The CDR3 DNA reads TGTGCCAGCAGCCGCGGGGGACGGGCGGTCACCGGGGAGCTGTTTTTT. The complete variable domain, with remaining parts taken from reference TRBV7-8 and TRBJ2-2, reads GAGVSQSPRYKVAKRGQDVALRCDPISGHVSLFWYQQALGQGPEFLTYFQNEAQLDKSGLPSDRFFAERPEGSVSTLKIQRTQQEDSAVYLCASSRGGRAVTGELFFGEGSRLTVL.